The next 30 T cell receptor beta chains were all read from a single sample in a study of blood T cell repertoires in COVID-19. This table comes from immunoSEQ multiplex PCR, and its TCRdb copy is limited to in-frame clones, with some not included. The sample holds fewer than 45,000 clones; around 85% are singletons and the top ten take under 35%. Input material: peripheral blood. These receptors all come from a woman aged 80 or over with acute or convalescent COVID-19.

The rearrangement joins TRBV28 to TRBJ2-5; D is perhaps TRBD2 (7 bases). CDR1 is MDHEN and CDR2 is SYDVKM in the germline V gene. V lost 5 bases, J lost 5 bases, and 18 bases lay in between. The CDR3 extends over 15 amino acids. In nucleotides, the CDR3 is TGTGCCAGCAGTGCTCGCGGGGGTAGGGGGGAGACCCAGTACTTC. Protein: CASSARGGRGETQYF. The whole variable domain, filled in from reference TRBV28 and TRBJ2-5, reads DVKVTQSSRYLVKRTGEKVFLECVQDMDHENMFWYRQDPGLGLRLIYFSYDVKMKEKGDIPEGYSVSREKKERFSLILESASTNQTSMYLCASSARGGRGETQYFGPGTRLLVL.

This chain links TRBV30 with TRBJ2-5, with TRBD2 matching over 8 bases. J lost 4 bases, V lost 0 bases, and 4 bases had no gene match. The V gene's germline CDR1 is GTSNPN and CDR2 SVGIG (reference sequence). The CDR3 runs to 14 residues. CDR3 in amino acids: CAWSVGLAGETQYF. Here the CDR3 DNA reads TGTGCCTGGAGTGTTGGGCTAGCGGGAGAGACCCAGTACTTC.

The chain has TRBV28 and TRBJ2-7; tentative D call: TRBD2 (7 bases). CDR1 and CDR2 from the germline V gene are MDHEN and SYDVKM. The V end lost 6 bases, the J end lost 2 bases, and 17 bases lay between the germline ends. The CDR3 runs 15 residues. The DNA of the CDR3 is TGTGCCAGCAGCTCAACCAGGGGACTAACCTACGAGCAGTACTTC. Encoded protein: CASSSTRGLTYEQYF.

The rearrangement links TRBV25-1 to TRBJ2-3, with 7 bases aligning to TRBD1. Germline V lookup: CDR1 MGHDK, CDR2 SYGVNS. CDR3 length equals 15 residues. Trimming took 7 bases from V and 1 from J; bases not matched to a gene: 8. As DNA, the CDR3 is TGTGCCAGCAAGGAGCGTGGGACAGGCACAGATACGCAGTATTTT. Encoded protein: CASKERGTGTDTQYF.

The J gene is TRBJ1-2, the V gene TRBV5-1; D is perhaps TRBD1 (5 bases). The V gene's germline CDR1 is SGHRS and CDR2 YFSETQ. Between the trimmed V and J ends, which lost 4 bases and 4 bases, there was a span of 14 bases. CDR3 length equals 14 residues. CDR3 sequence (DNA): TGCGCCAGCAGCGTCGGGGGGGTATCCTATGGCTACACCTTC. It codes for CASSVGGVSYGYTF.

This clone was detected only once. CDR3: CASSLAERRFDEAFF. The CDR3 nucleotides read TGTGCCAGCAGCTTAGCCGAGCGTCGCTTTGATGAAGCTTTCTTT. The chain recombines TRBV7-2 with TRBJ1-1; D unresolved. Germline-derived CDR1 and CDR2 are SGHTA and FQGNSA. The CDR3 sequence is 15 residues long. Trimming took off 0 bases at V and 7 bases at J, with 15 bases between the two ends.

This chain connects TRBV12-3 or TRBV12-4 to TRBJ2-7; 9 bases align to TRBD2. The CDR3 covers 13 residues. J lost 4 bases, V lost 6 bases, and 4 bases had no gene match. This chain's CDR3 is CASRLAGLYEQYF. The CDR3 DNA reads TGTGCCAGCAGACTAGCGGGCCTGTACGAGCAGTACTTC.

V and J are TRBV6-1 and TRBJ2-7, with 13 bases fitting TRBD2. V lost 0 bases and J lost 9; bases outside the gene matches: 5. This CDR3 has 15 residues. In germline, CDR1 is MNHNS, CDR2 SASEGT. CDR3 amino acids: CASSEATSGRFWQYF. For the CDR3, the DNA is TGTGCCAGCAGTGAAGCGACTAGCGGGAGGTTCTGGCAGTACTTC.

The chain employs TRBV12-3 or TRBV12-4 and TRBJ2-7; possible D gene TRBD1, 5 bases. Trimming stripped 6 bases from V and 3 bases from J, with 9 bases between. The CDR3 is 12 amino acids. The CDR3 protein is CASSRDSYEQYF. The CDR3, as DNA: TGTGCCAGCAGCCGAGACAGCTACGAGCAGTACTTC.

The chain employs TRBV7-2 and TRBJ2-7; 11 nucleotides match TRBD2. Losses at the gene ends were 5 bases for V and 7 bases for J; bases not matched to a gene: 7. The CDR3 contains 14 residues. Germline-derived CDR1 and CDR2 are SGHTA and FQGNSA. The CDR3 reads CASSPGLAGREQYF. The CDR3 coding sequence is TGTGCCAGCAGCCCCGGACTAGCGGGTCGGGAGCAGTACTTC.

This clone was detected once. The chain joins TRBV19 to TRBJ1-2, with 11 bases identical to TRBD1. This CDR3 spans 18 amino acids. After removal of 5 bases from V and 0 bases from J, the junction contained 11 bases not matched to a gene. Germline-derived CDR1 and CDR2 are LNHDA and SQIVND (reference sequence). CDR3 in amino acids: CASSARDRGFASNYGYTF. CDR3 coding DNA: TGTGCCAGTAGTGCCCGGGACAGGGGGTTTGCTTCTAACTATGGCTACACCTTC.

This clone was seen a few times. This rearrangement joins TRBV6-2 or TRBV6-3 to TRBJ2-7; weak D call: TRBD1 (6 bases). This CDR3 contains 15 residues. The germline V and J ends were trimmed by 7 bases and 6 bases, with 22 bases remaining between them. Germline CDR1 is MNHEY and CDR2 is SVGEGT. This chain's CDR3 is CASNPDGGVGGEQYF. The DNA of the CDR3 is TGTGCCAGCAACCCCGATGGAGGAGTAGGGGGCGAGCAGTACTTC.

This rearrangement joins TRBV6-5 to TRBJ1-5; D gene ambiguous. The CDR3 consists of 13 residues. The V end lost 6 bases, the J end lost 3 bases, and 9 bases lay between the germline ends. Looked up from germline, CDR1 is MNHEY and CDR2 is SVGAGI. CDR3 in amino acids: CASRSNPNQPQHF. The CDR3 DNA reads as TGTGCCAGCAGATCTAACCCCAATCAGCCCCAGCATTTT.

The J gene is TRBJ1-5, the V gene TRBV27; perhaps TRBD1 as D (5 bases). The germline V and J ends were trimmed by 5 bases and 4 bases, with 15 bases remaining between them. Germline CDR1 MNHEY, CDR2 SMNVEV (reference sequence). This CDR3 is built from 15 residues. CDR3 sequence (DNA): TGTGCCAGCAGTCCCGGGACTGCCAATAATCAGCCCCAGCATTTT. Translation: CASSPGTANNQPQHF.

The V and J genes are TRBV7-2 and TRBJ2-7; TRBD1 matches at 7 bases. Per the germline V gene, CDR1 is SGHTA and CDR2 is FQGNSA. J was trimmed by 0 bases and V by 5 bases; bases with no gene match: 7. The CDR3 totals 15 residues. CDR3 amino acids: CASSRDRTSSYEQYF. The CDR3 DNA reads as TGTGCCAGCAGCCGGGACAGAACGAGCTCCTACGAGCAGTACTTC. The whole variable domain, remainder taken from reference TRBV7-2 and TRBJ2-7, is GAGVSQSPSNKVTEKGKDVELRCDPISGHTALYWYRQSLGQGLEFLIYFQGNSAPDKSGLPSDRFSAERTGGSVSTLTIQRTQQEDSAVYLCASSRDRTSSYEQYFGPGTRLTVT.

The rearrangement joins TRBV2 to TRBJ2-3; 8 bases map to TRBD2. The CDR3 spans 21 residues. With 3 bases clipped from V and 3 bases from J, the junction kept 23 bases outside the gene matches. Germline lookup yields CDR1 SNHLY and CDR2 FYNNEI. CDR3 loop: CASSDWSLASGLSLLTDTQYF. CDR3 sequence (DNA): TGTGCCAGCAGTGATTGGTCCCTCGCTAGCGGGCTCTCTTTGTTGACAGATACGCAGTATTTT.

The chain couples TRBV18 to TRBJ2-3, with a possible D match to TRBD1 (6 bases). CDR3 length equals 14 residues. CDR1 and CDR2 (germline): KGHSH, LQKENI. The V end lost 8 bases, the J end lost 2 bases, and 14 bases lay between the germline ends. CDR3 in DNA: TGTGCCAGCCTCCAACAGGGATTCACAGATACGCAGTATTTT. Translation: CASLQQGFTDTQYF.

The chain joins TRBV5-1 to TRBJ1-2; possibly TRBD1 for D (5 bases). V lost 3 bases to trimming and J lost 4 bases, with 13 bases between them. The CDR3 spans 14 residues. Germline V gene sequence: CDR1 SGHRS, CDR2 YFSETQ. CDR3 region: CASSSDGQGYGYTF. The CDR3 coding sequence is TGCGCCAGCAGCTCGGACGGGCAGGGCTATGGCTACACCTTC.

V is TRBV6-5 and J is TRBJ2-7, with 8 bases identical to TRBD1. Germline V gene sequence: CDR1 MNHEY, CDR2 SVGAGI. Trimming at V came to 8 bases and at J to 9 bases, leaving 15 bases not matched to a gene. This CDR3 is 14 amino acids long. The CDR3 sequence is CASSAGTGRQGQYF. The CDR3 DNA reads TGTGCCAGCTCGGCCGGGACAGGCCGTCAGGGGCAGTACTTC.

J is TRBJ2-7 and V is TRBV10-3; D uncertain. Germline CDR1 and CDR2: ENHRY and SYGVKD. The V end was cut by 4 bases, the J end by 6 bases, with 7 bases between. CDR3 length: 11 amino acids. CDR3 coding DNA: TGTGCCATCAGTGGTGGCCCCGAGCAGTACTTC. This translates into CAISGGPEQYF.

V gene TRBV6-1 combines with J gene TRBJ2-7, with D maybe TRBD2 (6 bases). The V and J ends lost 4 bases and 3 bases respectively, with 22 bases between them. Germline V gives CDR1 MNHNS, CDR2 SASEGT. The CDR3 has 17 amino acids. The CDR3 sequence: CASSGGESTSSVYEQYF. In nucleotides, the CDR3 is TGTGCCAGCAGTGGAGGGGAATCAACTAGCTCCGTCTACGAGCAGTACTTC.

V usage is TRBV7-9 and J usage is TRBJ1-2, with TRBD1 as a possible D gene (6 bases). Germline CDR1 SEHNR, CDR2 FQNEAQ (reference sequence). V was pared by 5 bases and J by 7 bases, with 14 bases between. The CDR3 runs to 13 residues. The CDR3 nucleotides read TGTGCCAGCAGCCTCGGGACATTCGGTGGCTACACCTTC. Its translation: CASSLGTFGGYTF. Together with reference TRBV7-9 and TRBJ1-2, the CDR3 gives the full variable domain: DTGVSQNPRHKITKRGQNVTFRCDPISEHNRLYWYRQTLGQGPEFLTYFQNEAQLEKSRLLSDRFSAERPKGSFSTLEIQRTEQGDSAMYLCASSLGTFGGYTFGSGTRLTVV.

The chain recombines TRBV5-1 with TRBJ2-7, with TRBD2 as a possible D gene (6 bases). The CDR3 totals 14 residues. Trimming removed 0 bases from V and 2 bases from J, with 9 bases in between. Per the germline V gene, CDR1 is SGHRS and CDR2 is YFSETQ. The CDR3 sequence: CASSLGGEAYEQYF. The CDR3 DNA reads TGCGCCAGCAGCTTGGGCGGGGAGGCCTACGAGCAGTACTTC.

The chain links TRBV21-1 to TRBJ2-1; TRBD2 reflects the table's D call only, with no check against the DNA. TRBV21-1 is a known pseudogene. The CDR3 consists of 16 residues. CDR3 region: CASSKSPEREDGEQFF. CDR3 sequence (DNA): TGTGCCAGCAGCAAAAGTCCCGAGCGGGAGGATGGTGAGCAGTTCTTC.

The count of this clone is one. V usage is TRBV6-5 and J usage is TRBJ2-1, with TRBD2 matching 8 bases. From germline, CDR1 is MNHEY and CDR2 SVGAGI. CDR3 length equals 15 residues. Trimming took 2 bases from V and 7 from J; bases not matched to a gene: 7. The CDR3 loop reads CASSYDSAGGNEQFF. CDR3 sequence (DNA): TGTGCCAGCAGTTACGATAGCGCGGGGGGAAATGAGCAGTTCTTC.

This rearrangement joins TRBV28 to TRBJ2-1; D may be TRBD2 (6 bases). V was cut by 5 bases and J by 3 bases, with 14 bases left in between. The CDR3 is 15 amino acids. Germline CDR1 is MDHEN and CDR2 is SYDVKM. The CDR3 DNA reads TGTGCCAGCAGTCCATTAGCGGAGAGCTACAATGAGCAGTTCTTC. Amino acid sequence: CASSPLAESYNEQFF.

The chain combines TRBV30 with TRBJ1-2, with TRBD1 matching 9 bases. This CDR3 comprises 14 residues. Germline CDR1 reads GTSNPN; CDR2 reads SVGIG (reference sequence). Germline trimming cut 4 bases from V and 8 bases from J; bases unmatched to any gene: 11. The CDR3: CAWTSGQGFGGYTF. The CDR3 DNA follows: TGTGCCTGGACTTCGGGACAGGGCTTCGGAGGCTACACCTTC. The complete variable domain, with remaining parts taken from reference TRBV30 and TRBJ1-2, reads SQTIHQWPATLVQPVGSPLSLECTVEGTSNPNLYWYRQAAGRGLQLLFYSVGIGQISSEVPQNLSASRPQDRQFILSSKKLLLSDSGFYLCAWTSGQGFGGYTFGSGTRLTVV.

The rearrangement joins TRBV5-1 to TRBJ2-7; a possible D gene is TRBD2 (5 bases). CDR1 and CDR2 from the germline V gene are SGHRS and YFSETQ. The V end was cut by 1 base, the J end by 3 bases, with 11 bases between. The CDR3 is 14 residues long. CDR3 nucleotides: TGCGCCAGCAGCTTGTTACAGACTAACTACGAGCAGTACTTC. Translating gives CASSLLQTNYEQYF.

This chain uses TRBV7-9 with TRBJ1-4, with 10 bases identical to TRBD1. The CDR3 is 15 residues long. V was clipped by 5 bases and J by 5 bases; unmatched bases: 5. The V gene's germline CDR1 is SEHNR and CDR2 FQNEAQ (reference sequence). CDR3 sequence (DNA): TGTGCCAGCAGCAGTCGACAGGGGGCAAATGAAAAACTGTTTTTT. This codes for CASSSRQGANEKLFF.

The chain joins TRBV18 to TRBJ1-1; D remains unclear. Trimming removed 6 bases from V and 1 base from J, with 12 bases in between. This CDR3 comprises 14 residues. The germline CDR1 and CDR2 sequences are KGHSH and LQKENI. The CDR3 bases are TGTGCCAGCTCGCAGGCTACAGCGAACACTGAAGCTTTCTTT. Its protein is CASSQATANTEAFF.